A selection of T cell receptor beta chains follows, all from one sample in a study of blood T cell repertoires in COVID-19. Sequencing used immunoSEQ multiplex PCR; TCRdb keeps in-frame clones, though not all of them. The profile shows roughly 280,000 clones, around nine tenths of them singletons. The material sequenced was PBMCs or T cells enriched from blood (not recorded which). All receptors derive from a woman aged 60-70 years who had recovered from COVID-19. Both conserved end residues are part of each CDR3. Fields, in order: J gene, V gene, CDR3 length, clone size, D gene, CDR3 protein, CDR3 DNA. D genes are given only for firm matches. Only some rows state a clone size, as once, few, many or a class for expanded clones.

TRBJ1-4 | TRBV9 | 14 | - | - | CASSVAATNEKLFF | TGTGCCAGCAGCGTAGCTGCAACTAATGAAAAACTGTTTTTT
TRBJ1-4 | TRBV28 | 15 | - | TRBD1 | CASSVRTGGGEKLFF | TGTGCCAGCAGTGTAAGGACAGGGGGCGGTGAAAAACTGTTTTTT
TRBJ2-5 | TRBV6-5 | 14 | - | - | CASSSYREGETQYF | TGTGCCAGCAGTTCGTACAGGGAGGGAGAGACCCAGTACTTC
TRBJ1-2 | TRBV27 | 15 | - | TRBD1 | CASSSGTGNNYGYTF | TGTGCCAGCAGTTCTGGGACAGGGAATAACTATGGCTACACCTTC
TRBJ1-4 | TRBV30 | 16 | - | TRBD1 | CAWSVAGGATNEKLFF | TGTGCCTGGAGTGTCGCAGGGGGAGCAACTAATGAAAAACTGTTTTTT
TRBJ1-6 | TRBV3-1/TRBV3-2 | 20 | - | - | CASSTDLGLGMGSHNSPLHF | TGTGCCAGCAGTACCGATCTGGGACTCGGGATGGGATCCCATAATTCACCCCTCCACTTT
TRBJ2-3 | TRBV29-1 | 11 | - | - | CSVGEGDTQYF | TGCAGCGTAGGAGAGGGAGATACGCAGTATTTT
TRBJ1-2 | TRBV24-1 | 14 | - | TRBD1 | CATSSARGHDGYTF | TGTGCCACCAGTTCTGCCAGGGGGCACGATGGCTACACCTTC
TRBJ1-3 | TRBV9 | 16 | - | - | CASSVAPIQLGNTIYF | TGTGCCAGCAGCGTAGCCCCGATACAGCTTGGAAACACCATATATTTT
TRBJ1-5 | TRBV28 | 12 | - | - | CAESGMGQPQHF | TGTGCCGAATCAGGGATGGGTCAGCCCCAGCATTTT
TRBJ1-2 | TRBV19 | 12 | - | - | CASSDSPYGYTF | TGTGCCAGTTCGGACAGTCCCTATGGCTACACCTTC
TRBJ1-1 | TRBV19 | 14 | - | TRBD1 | CATLPGQVNTEAFF | TGTGCCACCCTACCGGGACAGGTGAACACTGAAGCTTTCTTT
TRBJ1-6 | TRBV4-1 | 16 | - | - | CASSQMSAASGSPLHF | TGCGCCAGCAGCCAGATGAGTGCGGCCTCGGGTTCACCCCTCCACTTT
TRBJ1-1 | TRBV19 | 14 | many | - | CASRGGSTIPEAFF | TGTGCCAGTAGAGGAGGGAGTACAATTCCTGAAGCTTTCTTT
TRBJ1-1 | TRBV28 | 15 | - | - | CASTQPWRVRTEAFF | TGTGCCAGCACTCAACCCTGGAGGGTTCGGACTGAAGCTTTCTTT
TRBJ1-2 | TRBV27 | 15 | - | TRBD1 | CASSPRRATGEGYTF | TGTGCCAGCAGTCCCCGTCGCGCGACAGGGGAGGGCTACACCTTC
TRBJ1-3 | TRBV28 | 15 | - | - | CASSLGSRRGNTIYF | TGTGCCAGCAGTTTAGGGTCAAGGCGGGGAAACACCATATATTTT
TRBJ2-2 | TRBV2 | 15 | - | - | CASSEGGATTGELFF | TGTGCCAGCAGTGAGGGGGGGGCTACCACCGGGGAGCTGTTTTTT
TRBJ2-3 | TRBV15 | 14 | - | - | CATSRDQITDTQYF | TGTGCCACCAGCAGAGATCAGATCACAGATACGCAGTATTTT
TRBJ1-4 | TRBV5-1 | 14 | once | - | CASSLGQGNEKLFF | TGCGCCAGCAGCTTGGGTCAGGGTAATGAAAAACTGTTTTTT
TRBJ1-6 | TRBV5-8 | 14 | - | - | CASSLAQVNSPLHF | TGTGCCAGCAGCTTGGCGCAGGTTAATTCACCCCTCCACTTT
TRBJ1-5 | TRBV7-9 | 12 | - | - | CATEGTDQPQHF | TGTGCCACCGAGGGAACAGATCAGCCCCAGCATTTT
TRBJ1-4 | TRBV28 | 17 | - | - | CASSFGGAGGENEKLFF | TGTGCCAGCAGTTTCGGGGGGGCAGGAGGGGAAAATGAAAAACTGTTTTTT
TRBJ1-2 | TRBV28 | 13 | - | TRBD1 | CASTLQGLRGYTF | TGTGCCAGCACCTTACAGGGGTTACGGGGCTACACCTTC
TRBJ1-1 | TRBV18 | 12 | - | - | CASSRGETEAFF | TGTGCCAGCTCACGGGGGGAGACTGAAGCTTTCTTT
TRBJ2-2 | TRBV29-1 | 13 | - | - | CSVDGVFGGELFF | TGCAGCGTTGACGGGGTGTTCGGCGGGGAGCTGTTTTTT
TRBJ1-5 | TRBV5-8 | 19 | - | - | CASSLPPTTGPYSNQPQHF | TGTGCCAGCAGCTTGCCCCCCACGACAGGCCCATATAGCAATCAGCCCCAGCATTTT
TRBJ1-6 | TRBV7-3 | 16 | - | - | CASSLNPRGNNSPLHF | TGTGCCAGCAGCCTGAATCCCAGGGGCAATAATTCACCCCTCCACTTT
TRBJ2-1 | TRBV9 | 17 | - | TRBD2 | CASSGPGLAGLYNEQFF | TGTGCCAGCAGCGGCCCGGGACTAGCGGGATTATACAATGAGCAGTTCTTC
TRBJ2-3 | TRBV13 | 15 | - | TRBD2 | CASSLRREIGDTQYF | TGTGCCAGCAGCTTACGGCGGGAGATAGGAGATACGCAGTATTTT
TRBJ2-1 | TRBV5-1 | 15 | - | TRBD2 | CASRLLAASYNEQFF | TGCGCCAGCAGGCTGCTAGCGGCGTCCTACAATGAGCAGTTCTTC
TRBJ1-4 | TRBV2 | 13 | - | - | CASLSATNEKLFF | TGTGCCAGCCTGAGTGCAACTAATGAAAAACTGTTTTTT
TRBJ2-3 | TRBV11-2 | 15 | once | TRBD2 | CASSSRLALTDTQYF | TGTGCCAGCAGCTCGAGACTAGCGCTCACAGATACGCAGTATTTT
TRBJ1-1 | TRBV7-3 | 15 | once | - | CASSYSGTMNTEAFF | TGTGCCAGCAGCTACTCCGGGACAATGAACACTGAAGCTTTCTTT
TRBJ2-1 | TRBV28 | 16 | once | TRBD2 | CASSLLAGGPNNEQFF | TGTGCCAGCAGTTTACTAGCGGGAGGGCCGAACAATGAGCAGTTCTTC
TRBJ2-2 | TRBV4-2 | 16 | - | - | CASSQTRVSGGGELFF | TGTGCCAGCAGCCAGACCCGGGTCTCGGGTGGCGGGGAGCTGTTTTTT
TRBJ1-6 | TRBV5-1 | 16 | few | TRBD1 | CASSLEGRGQGSPLHF | TGCGCCAGCAGCTTGGAGGGCAGGGGGCAAGGTTCACCCCTCCACTTT
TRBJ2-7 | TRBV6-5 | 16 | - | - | CASSSADSTITYEQYF | TGTGCCAGCAGTTCCGCGGACAGTACTATAACCTACGAGCAGTACTTC
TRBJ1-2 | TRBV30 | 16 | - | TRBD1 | CAWSRRGVRRNYGYTF | TGTGCCTGGAGTCGCAGGGGGGTTCGCCGGAACTATGGCTACACCTTC
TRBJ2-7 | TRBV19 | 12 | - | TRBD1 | CASSSQGDEQYF | TGTGCCAGTAGTTCGCAGGGGGACGAGCAGTACTTC
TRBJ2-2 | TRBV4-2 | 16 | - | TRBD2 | CASSQEREFVTGELFF | TGTGCCAGCAGCCAAGAGCGGGAGTTTGTGACCGGGGAGCTGTTTTTT
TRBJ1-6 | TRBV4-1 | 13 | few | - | CASSHTGSSPLHF | TGCGCCAGCAGCCATACCGGGAGTTCACCCCTCCACTTT
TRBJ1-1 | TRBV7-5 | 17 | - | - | CARSYRGGRKMNTEAFF | TGTGCCAGAAGCTATAGGGGGGGGCGCAAGATGAACACTGAAGCTTTCTTT
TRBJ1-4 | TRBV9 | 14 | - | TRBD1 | CASSVDRGDEKLFF | TGTGCCAGCAGCGTAGACAGGGGAGATGAAAAACTGTTTTTT
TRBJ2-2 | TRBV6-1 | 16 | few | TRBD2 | CASSELWTSGSGELFF | TGTGCCAGCAGTGAATTGTGGACTAGCGGAAGCGGGGAGCTGTTTTTT
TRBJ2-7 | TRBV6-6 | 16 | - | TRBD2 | CASSYSGRGIGYEQYF | TGTGCCAGCAGTTACTCGGGGCGGGGGATAGGCTACGAGCAGTACTTC
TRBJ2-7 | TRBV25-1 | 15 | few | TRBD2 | CASSEYKRGIYEQYF | TGTGCCAGCAGTGAATATAAGCGGGGCATCTACGAGCAGTACTTC
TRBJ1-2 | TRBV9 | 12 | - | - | CASSAGLYGYTF | TGTGCCAGCAGCGCGGGACTCTATGGCTACACCTTC
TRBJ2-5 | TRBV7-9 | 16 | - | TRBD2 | CASSPGTSGFQETQYF | TGTGCCAGCAGCCCGGGGACTAGCGGATTCCAAGAGACCCAGTACTTC
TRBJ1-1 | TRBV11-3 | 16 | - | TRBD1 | CASSLDGNRGETEAFF | TGTGCCAGCAGCTTAGATGGGAACAGGGGAGAGACTGAAGCTTTCTTT
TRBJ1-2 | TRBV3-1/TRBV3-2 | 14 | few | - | CASSQEWQAGGYTF | TGTGCCAGCAGCCAAGAGTGGCAGGCGGGGGGCTACACCTTC
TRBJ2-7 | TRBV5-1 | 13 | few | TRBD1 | CASSQGVFYEQYF | TGCGCCAGCAGCCAGGGGGTATTCTACGAGCAGTACTTC
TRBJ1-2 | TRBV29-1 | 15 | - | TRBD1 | CSVDAGQGFANGYTF | TGCAGCGTTGATGCGGGACAGGGGTTCGCCAATGGCTACACCTTC
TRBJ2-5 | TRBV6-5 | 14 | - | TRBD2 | CASSYYSGGETQYF | TGTGCCAGCAGTTACTATTCGGGGGGAGAGACCCAGTACTTC
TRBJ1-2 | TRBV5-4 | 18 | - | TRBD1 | CASSSYRGDRANIYGYTF | TGTGCCAGCAGCTCCTACCGCGGGGACAGGGCGAATATCTATGGCTACACCTTC
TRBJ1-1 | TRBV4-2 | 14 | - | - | CASSQGVQVPEAFF | TGTGCCAGCAGCCAAGGGGTACAGGTGCCTGAAGCTTTCTTT
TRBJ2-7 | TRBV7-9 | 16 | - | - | CASSLNLGVRSYEQYF | TGTGCCAGCAGCTTGAACTTAGGGGTTAGGTCCTACGAGCAGTACTTC
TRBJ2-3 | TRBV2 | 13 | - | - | CASSATTPDTQYF | TGTGCCAGCAGTGCCACAACCCCAGATACGCAGTATTTT
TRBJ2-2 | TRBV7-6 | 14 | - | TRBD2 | CATLAGGPLGELFF | TGTGCCACCTTAGCGGGGGGGCCCTTGGGGGAGCTGTTTTTT